This is a list of T cell receptor beta chains from one sample in a study of OX40 agonist ivuxolimab in advanced cancers. Only in-frame clones appear in the TCRdb table, and some are missing; sequencing was by immunoSEQ multiplex PCR. The sample lists some 46,000 clones, approximately 90% occurring once. Sequences were derived from CD4+ or CD8+ T cells sorted from blood, sampled in a trial of the OX40 agonist ivuxolimab. The receptors originated from an adult with an advanced solid tumor such as melanoma, head and neck, liver or kidney cancer. CDR3s include the opening cysteine and the closing phenylalanine or tryptophan. Fields, in order: J gene, clone size, CDR3 length, D gene, V gene, CDR3 protein, CDR3 DNA. D genes are given only for firm matches. Size is omitted from some rows. Given values are once, few, many or a class for expanded clones.

j_call: TRBJ2-5
clone_size: -
cdr3_length: 11
d_call: TRBD1
v_call: TRBV20-1
cdr3_aa: CSATGGETQYF
cdr3_nt: TGCAGTGCCACAGGGGGAGAGACCCAGTACTTC

j_call: TRBJ1-1
clone_size: -
cdr3_length: 13
d_call: -
v_call: TRBV18
cdr3_aa: CASSPSQNTEAFF
cdr3_nt: TGTGCCAGCTCACCTTCACAGAACACTGAAGCTTTCTTT

j_call: TRBJ1-5
clone_size: -
cdr3_length: 15
d_call: -
v_call: TRBV5-8
cdr3_aa: CASSLVSQRNQPQHF
cdr3_nt: TGTGCCAGCAGCTTGGTGTCTCAGCGCAATCAGCCCCAGCATTTT

j_call: TRBJ2-5
clone_size: -
cdr3_length: 13
d_call: TRBD1
v_call: TRBV30
cdr3_aa: CAWGTGDRETQYF
cdr3_nt: TGTGCCTGGGGAACAGGGGATCGGGAGACCCAGTACTTC

j_call: TRBJ2-2
clone_size: -
cdr3_length: 14
d_call: -
v_call: TRBV7-3
cdr3_aa: CASSLRGGSGELFF
cdr3_nt: TGTGCCAGCAGCTTACGTGGGGGTTCCGGGGAGCTGTTTTTT

j_call: TRBJ1-1
clone_size: -
cdr3_length: 15
d_call: -
v_call: TRBV2
cdr3_aa: CASRAEQGVNTEAFF
cdr3_nt: TGTGCCAGCAGAGCCGAGCAGGGTGTGAACACTGAAGCTTTCTTT

j_call: TRBJ1-5
clone_size: -
cdr3_length: 15
d_call: -
v_call: TRBV5-5
cdr3_aa: CASSLTVGQEQPQHF
cdr3_nt: TGTGCCAGCAGCTTGACTGTGGGGCAGGAACAGCCCCAGCATTTT

j_call: TRBJ2-1
clone_size: -
cdr3_length: 14
d_call: -
v_call: TRBV27
cdr3_aa: CASSSRQGSGEQFF
cdr3_nt: TGTGCCAGCAGTTCAAGGCAGGGGTCAGGTGAGCAGTTCTTC

j_call: TRBJ1-1
clone_size: -
cdr3_length: 15
d_call: TRBD1
v_call: TRBV6-6
cdr3_aa: CASSHLTGKGTEAFF
cdr3_nt: TGTGCCAGCAGTCACCTGACAGGGAAAGGCACTGAAGCTTTCTTT

j_call: TRBJ1-5
clone_size: -
cdr3_length: 15
d_call: TRBD1
v_call: TRBV19
cdr3_aa: CASKWDRISNQPQHF
cdr3_nt: TGTGCCAGTAAATGGGACAGAATCAGCAATCAGCCCCAGCATTTT

j_call: TRBJ2-3
clone_size: once
cdr3_length: 12
d_call: -
v_call: TRBV5-1
cdr3_aa: CASSSNSDTQYF
cdr3_nt: TGCGCCAGCAGCTCTAACTCAGATACGCAGTATTTT

j_call: TRBJ1-6
clone_size: -
cdr3_length: 17
d_call: -
v_call: TRBV19
cdr3_aa: CASSPDSSISYNSPLHF
cdr3_nt: TGTGCCAGTAGTCCGGACAGTTCTATCTCCTATAATTCACCCCTCCACTTT

j_call: TRBJ2-3
clone_size: -
cdr3_length: 17
d_call: -
v_call: TRBV15
cdr3_aa: CATSRGGVQGTTHTQYF
cdr3_nt: TGTGCCACCAGCAGAGGGGGGGTTCAGGGAACCACGCATACGCAGTATTTT

j_call: TRBJ2-7
clone_size: -
cdr3_length: 18
d_call: TRBD2
v_call: TRBV27
cdr3_aa: CASSLGRGTSGMSYEQYF
cdr3_nt: TGTGCCAGCAGCCTCGGCCGTGGGACTAGCGGGATGAGCTACGAGCAGTACTTC

j_call: TRBJ2-7
clone_size: -
cdr3_length: 14
d_call: -
v_call: TRBV14
cdr3_aa: CASSQDLASYEQYF
cdr3_nt: TGTGCCAGCAGCCAAGATCTGGCATCCTACGAGCAGTACTTC

j_call: TRBJ2-7
clone_size: -
cdr3_length: 13
d_call: -
v_call: TRBV13
cdr3_aa: CASRLTASYEQYF
cdr3_nt: TGTGCCAGCAGACTCACCGCCTCCTACGAGCAGTACTTC

j_call: TRBJ1-3
clone_size: -
cdr3_length: 13
d_call: -
v_call: TRBV28
cdr3_aa: CASTRKSRNTIYF
cdr3_nt: TGTGCCAGCACTCGGAAGTCGAGAAACACCATATATTTT

j_call: TRBJ1-3
clone_size: -
cdr3_length: 14
d_call: TRBD1
v_call: TRBV5-4
cdr3_aa: CATHTGTAGNTIYF
cdr3_nt: TGTGCCACCCACACCGGGACAGCTGGAAACACCATATATTTT

j_call: TRBJ2-7
clone_size: -
cdr3_length: 14
d_call: TRBD2
v_call: TRBV6-6
cdr3_aa: CASRGSGRALEQYF
cdr3_nt: TGTGCCAGCAGGGGTAGCGGGAGGGCCCTCGAGCAGTACTTC

j_call: TRBJ2-1
clone_size: once
cdr3_length: 15
d_call: TRBD2
v_call: TRBV11-3
cdr3_aa: CASSLAGGPYNEQFF
cdr3_nt: TGTGCCAGCAGCCTAGCGGGAGGGCCCTACAATGAGCAGTTCTTC

j_call: TRBJ2-1
clone_size: -
cdr3_length: 15
d_call: TRBD1
v_call: TRBV7-6
cdr3_aa: CASSFTGQGYNEQFF
cdr3_nt: TGTGCCAGCAGCTTTACGGGACAGGGTTACAATGAGCAGTTCTTC

j_call: TRBJ2-3
clone_size: -
cdr3_length: 13
d_call: -
v_call: TRBV2
cdr3_aa: CASGGGVSDTQYF
cdr3_nt: TGTGCCAGCGGAGGTGGCGTCAGTGATACGCAGTATTTT

j_call: TRBJ1-2
clone_size: -
cdr3_length: 16
d_call: -
v_call: TRBV19
cdr3_aa: CASRFPSSGLNYGYTF
cdr3_nt: TGTGCCAGTAGGTTCCCCTCTTCAGGACTTAACTATGGCTACACCTTC

j_call: TRBJ2-7
clone_size: -
cdr3_length: 14
d_call: -
v_call: TRBV4-1
cdr3_aa: CASSQDPISSEQYF
cdr3_nt: TGCGCCAGCAGCCAAGATCCAATTAGCTCCGAGCAGTACTTC

j_call: TRBJ1-4
clone_size: -
cdr3_length: 13
d_call: -
v_call: TRBV7-9
cdr3_aa: CASSIKTGIGLFF
cdr3_nt: TGTGCCAGCAGCATCAAAACAGGGATTGGACTGTTTTTT

j_call: TRBJ2-7
clone_size: -
cdr3_length: 15
d_call: TRBD1
v_call: TRBV7-9
cdr3_aa: CASSPGQDRSYEQYF
cdr3_nt: TGTGCCAGCAGCCCCGGACAGGACCGCTCCTACGAGCAGTACTTC

j_call: TRBJ2-7
clone_size: -
cdr3_length: 14
d_call: -
v_call: TRBV2
cdr3_aa: CASRAGGGGYEQYF
cdr3_nt: TGTGCCAGCAGGGCAGGGGGCGGGGGGTACGAGCAGTACTTC

j_call: TRBJ2-1
clone_size: -
cdr3_length: 16
d_call: TRBD1
v_call: TRBV7-3
cdr3_aa: CASSLSRDRGSNEQFF
cdr3_nt: TGTGCCAGCAGCTTAAGCCGGGACAGGGGTTCCAATGAGCAGTTCTTC

j_call: TRBJ2-2
clone_size: -
cdr3_length: 16
d_call: TRBD2
v_call: TRBV7-9
cdr3_aa: CASSDATSVVTGELFF
cdr3_nt: TGTGCCAGCAGCGATGCAACTAGCGTTGTCACCGGGGAGCTGTTTTTT

j_call: TRBJ2-7
clone_size: -
cdr3_length: 13
d_call: -
v_call: TRBV6-1
cdr3_aa: CASIKTRGGEQYF
cdr3_nt: TGTGCCAGCATCAAAACCAGGGGGGGCGAGCAGTACTTC

j_call: TRBJ2-5
clone_size: -
cdr3_length: 16
d_call: -
v_call: TRBV4-1
cdr3_aa: CASSQDSTLRVETQYF
cdr3_nt: TGCGCCAGCAGCCAAGATAGTACTCTTCGGGTCGAGACCCAGTACTTC

j_call: TRBJ2-1
clone_size: -
cdr3_length: 14
d_call: -
v_call: TRBV6-5
cdr3_aa: CASSPAGLDAEQFF
cdr3_nt: TGTGCCAGCAGCCCAGCGGGTCTCGATGCTGAGCAGTTCTTC

j_call: TRBJ2-1
clone_size: -
cdr3_length: 12
d_call: -
v_call: TRBV28
cdr3_aa: CASSLIGNEQFF
cdr3_nt: TGTGCCAGCAGTTTGATCGGCAATGAGCAGTTCTTC

j_call: TRBJ2-5
clone_size: -
cdr3_length: 14
d_call: -
v_call: TRBV18
cdr3_aa: CASSPGLGQETQYF
cdr3_nt: TGTGCCAGCTCACCGGGGTTGGGCCAAGAGACCCAGTACTTC

j_call: TRBJ1-5
clone_size: -
cdr3_length: 19
d_call: -
v_call: TRBV19
cdr3_aa: CASSTYQPQRGTSNQPQHF
cdr3_nt: TGTGCCAGTAGTACATATCAACCTCAACGAGGGACCAGCAATCAGCCCCAGCATTTT

j_call: TRBJ2-7
clone_size: -
cdr3_length: 15
d_call: -
v_call: TRBV27
cdr3_aa: CASSGGTVTNCEQYF
cdr3_nt: TGTGCCAGCAGCGGGGGGACAGTGACGAACTGCGAGCAGTACTTC

j_call: TRBJ2-7
clone_size: -
cdr3_length: 12
d_call: -
v_call: TRBV28
cdr3_aa: CASSLITYEQYF
cdr3_nt: TGTGCCAGCAGTTTGATCACCTACGAGCAGTACTTC

j_call: TRBJ2-3
clone_size: -
cdr3_length: 16
d_call: TRBD2
v_call: TRBV25-1
cdr3_aa: CASSEFSSGSTDTQYF
cdr3_nt: TGTGCCAGCAGTGAATTTAGTAGCGGGAGCACAGATACGCAGTATTTT

j_call: TRBJ1-2
clone_size: -
cdr3_length: 14
d_call: -
v_call: TRBV19
cdr3_aa: CASSIPARGYGYTF
cdr3_nt: TGTGCCAGTAGTATTCCCGCCAGGGGCTATGGCTACACCTTC

j_call: TRBJ1-5
clone_size: -
cdr3_length: 13
d_call: -
v_call: TRBV28
cdr3_aa: CASRTGGNQPQHF
cdr3_nt: TGTGCCAGCAGAACGGGAGGGAATCAGCCCCAGCATTTT

j_call: TRBJ1-2
clone_size: few
cdr3_length: 14
d_call: TRBD1
v_call: TRBV5-4
cdr3_aa: CASRGTGRPYGYTF
cdr3_nt: TGTGCCAGCAGGGGGACAGGCCGTCCTTATGGCTACACCTTC

j_call: TRBJ1-1
clone_size: -
cdr3_length: 11
d_call: -
v_call: TRBV29-1
cdr3_aa: CSVAGTHEAFF
cdr3_nt: TGCAGCGTCGCCGGGACACATGAAGCTTTCTTT

j_call: TRBJ1-1
clone_size: -
cdr3_length: 14
d_call: TRBD1
v_call: TRBV11-2
cdr3_aa: CASSLYRGNTEAFF
cdr3_nt: TGTGCCAGCAGCTTGTACAGGGGAAACACTGAAGCTTTCTTT

j_call: TRBJ1-1
clone_size: once
cdr3_length: 15
d_call: TRBD1
v_call: TRBV5-1
cdr3_aa: CASSSQQGAGTEAFF
cdr3_nt: TGCGCCAGCAGCTCACAACAGGGGGCGGGGACTGAAGCTTTCTTT

j_call: TRBJ1-4
clone_size: -
cdr3_length: 16
d_call: -
v_call: TRBV4-1
cdr3_aa: CASSPPPGATNEKLFF
cdr3_nt: TGCGCCAGCAGCCCACCCCCGGGTGCAACTAATGAAAAACTGTTTTTT

j_call: TRBJ2-7
clone_size: -
cdr3_length: 13
d_call: TRBD2
v_call: TRBV2
cdr3_aa: CASEGTSGDRGYF
cdr3_nt: TGTGCCAGTGAAGGGACTAGCGGGGACCGGGGGTACTTC

j_call: TRBJ2-2
clone_size: -
cdr3_length: 19
d_call: TRBD2
v_call: TRBV7-9
cdr3_aa: CASSSKTSGRLLGTGELFF
cdr3_nt: TGTGCCAGCAGCTCCAAGACTAGCGGGAGGCTCTTGGGAACCGGGGAGCTGTTTTTT

j_call: TRBJ2-5
clone_size: -
cdr3_length: 14
d_call: -
v_call: TRBV11-2
cdr3_aa: CASSLRGQWETQYF
cdr3_nt: TGTGCCAGCAGCTTGCGGGGGCAGTGGGAGACCCAGTACTTC

j_call: TRBJ1-5
clone_size: -
cdr3_length: 15
d_call: -
v_call: TRBV19
cdr3_aa: CASSIRAPSYQPQHF
cdr3_nt: TGTGCCAGTAGTATCAGGGCCCCTAGTTATCAGCCCCAGCATTTT

j_call: TRBJ2-7
clone_size: -
cdr3_length: 15
d_call: TRBD1
v_call: TRBV15
cdr3_aa: CATSKVGQGGDEQYF
cdr3_nt: TGTGCCACCAGTAAAGTCGGACAGGGGGGAGACGAGCAGTACTTC

j_call: TRBJ2-3
clone_size: -
cdr3_length: 17
d_call: TRBD2
v_call: TRBV28
cdr3_aa: CASSLGRAGGSTDTQYF
cdr3_nt: TGTGCCAGCAGTCTAGGAAGGGCGGGAGGATCCACAGATACGCAGTATTTT